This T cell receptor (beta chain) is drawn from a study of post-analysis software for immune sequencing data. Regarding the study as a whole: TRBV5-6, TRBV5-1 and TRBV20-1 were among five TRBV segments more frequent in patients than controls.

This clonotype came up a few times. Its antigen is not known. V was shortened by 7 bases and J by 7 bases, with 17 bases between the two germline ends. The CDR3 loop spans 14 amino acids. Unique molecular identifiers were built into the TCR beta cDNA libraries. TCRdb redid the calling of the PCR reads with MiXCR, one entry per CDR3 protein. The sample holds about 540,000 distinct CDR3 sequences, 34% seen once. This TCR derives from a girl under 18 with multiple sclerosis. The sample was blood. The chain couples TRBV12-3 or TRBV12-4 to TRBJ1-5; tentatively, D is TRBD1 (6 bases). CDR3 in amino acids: CASTSGGGQQPQHF. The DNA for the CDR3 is TGTGCCAGCACTTCTGGGGGGGGCCAGCAGCCCCAGCATTTT.